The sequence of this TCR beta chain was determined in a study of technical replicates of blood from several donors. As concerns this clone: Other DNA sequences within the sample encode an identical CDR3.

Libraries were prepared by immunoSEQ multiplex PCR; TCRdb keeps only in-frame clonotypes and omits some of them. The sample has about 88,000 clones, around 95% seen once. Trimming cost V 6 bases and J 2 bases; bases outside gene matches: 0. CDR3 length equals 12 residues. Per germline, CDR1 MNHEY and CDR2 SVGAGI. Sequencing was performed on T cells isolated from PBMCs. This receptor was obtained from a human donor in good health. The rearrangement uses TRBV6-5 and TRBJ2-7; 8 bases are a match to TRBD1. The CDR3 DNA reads TGTGCCAGCAGACAGGGGGCCTACGAGCAGTACTTC. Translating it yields CASRQGAYEQYF.